This T cell receptor beta chain came from a study of blood T cell repertoires in COVID-19. Study-wide background: Spain, Italy and the United States supplied samples that represented acute and convalescent COVID-19. In each case, the material was cDNA or gDNA derived from T cells, B-cell-depleted T cells, or PBMCs.

Authors' analysis steps: Quantification of nucleated cells was approximated via reference gene primer amplification. The assay was immunoSEQ multiplex PCR, and TCRdb's table has in-frame clones only and misses some. That table supplies the V and J calls and clone size; D and trimming were determined from the DNA. The table lists about 250,000 clones, about 90% of them singletons, with over 1.3% in the top ten. The junction had 5 bases not matched to a gene; V was cut back by 5 bases and J by 0 bases. The germline V gene has CDR1 SGHTA and CDR2 FQGNSA. CDR3 length: 15 amino acids. V and J are TRBV7-2 and TRBJ2-3; 7 bases agree with TRBD1. The clonotype originates from a man older than 75 with acute or convalescent COVID-19. What was sequenced was peripheral blood. In DNA form, the CDR3 reads TGTGCCAGCAGCCCAACGGGACAGAGCACAGATACGCAGTATTTT. Translating gives CASSPTGQSTDTQYF.